The present TCR beta chain was sequenced within a study of blood T cell repertoires in COVID-19. As for the study in general: The study drew acute and convalescent COVID-19 samples from the United States, Italy and Spain. In each case, the material was cDNA or gDNA derived from T cells, B-cell-depleted T cells, or PBMCs.

Some clones are missing from TCRdb's copy, which holds only in-frame ones; the method was immunoSEQ multiplex PCR. The repertoire holds 50,000 to 65,000 clones, with under 80% as singletons. Allocation to cohorts depended on clinical history reported by the participants. Exposed participants came across a COVID-19 case within 2 weeks before study entry. The CDR3 sequence is 13 residues long. Trimming stripped 8 bases from V and 4 bases from J, with 14 bases between. Germline V gene lookup returns CDR1 MNHEY and CDR2 SMNVEV (reference sequence). The chain joins TRBV27 to TRBJ1-2; D gene ambiguous. The sample consisted of PBMCs or T cells enriched from blood (not recorded which). The clonotype comes from a woman aged 60-70 years who had been exposed to COVID-19. The CDR3 bases are TGTGCCAGCGGAGAAAGGAGAAGCTATGGCTACACCTTC. Its protein product is CASGERRSYGYTF.